Shown below are 19 T cell receptor beta chains from a single sample sequenced in a study of T-cell memory formation after mild COVID-19. A single record per CDR3 protein comes from TCRdb applying MiXCR to the 5' RACE reads. The table shows under 650,000 distinct CDR3 sequences, with roughly 18% occurring only once. Specimen: PBMCs or a T cell subset sorted from them (not recorded which). These receptors came from an adult woman who had mild COVID-19 (a few samples of this study predate the infection). Cell type and time point are not known.

This clonotype was counted a few times. V usage is TRBV24-1 and J usage is TRBJ2-1; D might be TRBD2 (6 bases). The CDR3 length is 16 residues. Germline CDR1 and CDR2: KGHDR and SFDVKD. Trimming stripped 2 bases from V and 0 bases from J, with 10 bases between. CDR3 residues: CATSDSFGSSYNEQFF. The CDR3 DNA reads TGTGCCACCAGTGATTCCTTCGGGAGCTCCTACAATGAGCAGTTCTTC.

This clonotype was counted between two and nine times. This sequence joins TRBV4-1 and TRBJ1-1; tentative D call: TRBD1 (5 bases). V shed 11 bases and J shed 0 bases, with 19 bases lying between them. CDR1 is MGHRA, CDR2 YSYEKL, per germline. The CDR3 runs 15 residues. CDR3 sequence (DNA): TGCGCCGCCGGCCATGTGGGGGTTTTGAACACTGAAGCTTTCTTT. The encoded protein is CAAGHVGVLNTEAFF.

The table lists this clonotype with many counts. This chain links TRBV12-3 or TRBV12-4 with TRBJ1-1, with TRBD1 identical over 7 bases. The CDR3 sequence is 14 residues long. With 5 bases clipped from V and 6 bases from J, the junction kept 9 bases outside the gene matches. The CDR3 here is CASSMTGRLAEAFF. The CDR3, as DNA: TGTGCCAGCAGTATGACAGGGCGCCTCGCTGAAGCTTTCTTT.

This clonotype was picked up a small number of times. This sequence joins TRBV6-5 and TRBJ2-2; 8 bases map to TRBD2. J lost 7 bases, V lost 6 bases, and 16 bases had no gene match. This CDR3 has 17 amino acids. Germline loops: CDR1 MNHEY, CDR2 SVGAGI. The CDR3 coding sequence is TGTGCCAGCAGCCCCGAGCAGGACGGGGGGGCAGGCGGGGAGCTGTTTTTT. As protein: CASSPEQDGGAGGELFF.

This clonotype has more than one count but fewer than ten. The rearrangement uses TRBV12-3 or TRBV12-4 and TRBJ1-5; D gene ambiguous. This CDR3 has 12 amino acids. Trimming pared 2 bases from V and 6 bases from J, leaving 5 bases between. This CDR3 is CASSLWRQPQHF. The CDR3 DNA reads as TGTGCCAGCAGTTTATGGCGTCAGCCCCAGCATTTT.

This clonotype was counted between two and nine times. V and J are TRBV12-3 or TRBV12-4 and TRBJ1-2; TRBD1 might be the D (5 bases). The CDR3 totals 14 residues. V lost 7 bases, J lost 0 bases, and 12 bases lay in between. This chain's CDR3 is CASNRQGSNYGYTF. The DNA of the CDR3 is TGTGCCAGCAATCGCCAGGGATCTAACTATGGCTACACCTTC.

This clonotype was found a few times. The gene calls are TRBV20-1 and TRBJ2-7; 10 positions match TRBD1. Germline V lookup: CDR1 DFQATT, CDR2 SNEGSKA (reference sequence). The CDR3 has 15 amino acids. Trimming removed 3 bases from V and 1 base from J; junction bases left unmatched: 6. The CDR3 region has the DNA TGCAGTGCTAGGACGCCGGGACAGGGGTCCTACGAGCAGTACTTC. Translation: CSARTPGQGSYEQYF.

This rearrangement joins TRBV7-9 to TRBJ2-7; 10 nucleotides line up with TRBD2. The germline V gene has CDR1 SEHNR and CDR2 FQNEAQ (reference sequence). V trimming: 0 bases; J trimming: 5 bases; junction bases outside the gene matches: 4. The CDR3 has 15 amino acids. CDR3 protein: CASSLARLAGDEQYF. The CDR3, as DNA: TGTGCCAGCAGCTTAGCACGGCTAGCGGGAGACGAGCAGTACTTC.

V and J are TRBV5-5 and TRBJ2-7; D possibly uses TRBD1 or TRBD2 (5 bases each). The CDR3 loop spans 15 amino acids. CDR1 and CDR2 from the germline V gene are SGHKS and YYEKEE (reference sequence). V lost 4 bases, J lost 2 bases, and 16 bases lay in between. The CDR3 DNA follows: TGTGCCAGCAGCCCGGCCTGGGACGGAACCTACGAGCAGTACTTC. The encoded protein is CASSPAWDGTYEQYF.

The V call is TRBV5-1, the J call TRBJ2-1, with D unresolved. V dropped 3 bases and J dropped 5 bases, with 12 bases sitting between them. The CDR3 consists of 14 residues. The germline V gene has CDR1 SGHRS and CDR2 YFSETQ. The CDR3 is CASSSTVTHNEQFF. DNA of the CDR3: TGCGCCAGCAGCTCCACAGTCACCCACAATGAGCAGTTCTTC. Complete variable domain (other parts from reference TRBV5-1 and TRBJ2-1): KAGVTQTPRYLIKTRGQQVTLSCSPISGHRSVSWYQQTPGQGLQFLFEYFSETQRNKGNFPGRFSGRQFSNSRSEMNVSTLELGDSALYLCASSSTVTHNEQFFGPGTRLTVL.

As DNA, the CDR3 is TGTGCCAGCAGCCAAAGCGGGGTCGGGGTTGATACGCAGTATTTT. It specifies CASSQSGVGVDTQYF. The V call is TRBV9, the J call TRBJ2-3, with 7 positions matching TRBD2. The CDR3 runs 15 residues. Germline CDR1 SGDLS, CDR2 YYNGEE. Trimming at V came to 4 bases and at J to 6 bases, leaving 11 bases not matched to a gene.

This clonotype was seen only a few times. The chain carries TRBV4-1 and TRBJ2-5; D remains ambiguous. The CDR3 length is 15 residues. V was trimmed by 4 bases and J by 2 bases, leaving 14 bases between them. CDR1 and CDR2 from the germline V gene are MGHRA and YSYEKL. In DNA form, the CDR3 reads TGCGCCAGCAGCCCCCCGGTCGGGTCTCAAGAGACCCAGTACTTC. Protein product: CASSPPVGSQETQYF.

This clonotype was observed a handful of times. The chain has TRBV29-1 and TRBJ2-2; 8 positions agree with TRBD1. Germline CDR1 reads SQVTM; CDR2 reads ANQGSEA. The V segment lost 6 bases and the J segment 2 bases; nucleotides outside the gene matches: 5. CDR3 length equals 14 residues. CDR3: CSVIDRGNTGELFF. DNA of the CDR3: TGCAGCGTCATCGACAGGGGAAACACCGGGGAGCTGTTTTTT.

This clonotype was observed a handful of times. CDR3 bases: TGCAGCGTTGATCTGGCGGGGGGTCCGCAGTATTTT. It encodes CSVDLAGGPQYF. The rearrangement joins TRBV29-1 to TRBJ2-3; 8 bases map to TRBD2. V lost 3 bases and J lost 10; bases outside the gene matches: 6. CDR3 size: 12 residues. CDR1 is SQVTM, CDR2 ANQGSEA, per germline.

This clonotype was recorded a few times. V gene TRBV7-6 combines with J gene TRBJ2-5, with TRBD2 matching over 9 bases. J gave up 11 bases and V 4 bases, and 23 bases lay outside the gene matches. The length of the CDR3 is 18 residues. Looked up from germline, CDR1 is SGHVS and CDR2 is FNYEAQ. The CDR3 here is CASSSTRGSGGSMSSQYF. Written as DNA, the CDR3 is TGTGCCAGCAGCTCCACCCGAGGGAGCGGGGGGTCAATGTCATCTCAGTACTTC.

This clonotype was seen more than once but under ten times. The genes are TRBV3-1 and TRBJ2-1, with 9 positions matching TRBD2. This CDR3 spans 15 amino acids. Germline-derived CDR1 and CDR2 are LGHDT and YNNKEL (reference sequence). The ends lost 0 bases at V and 5 bases at J; junction bases unmatched: 2. CDR3 amino acids: CASSQEAGGNNEQFF. In nucleotides, the CDR3 is TGTGCCAGCAGCCAAGAAGCGGGGGGTAACAATGAGCAGTTCTTC.

This chain links TRBV29-1 with TRBJ1-3; D is unclear. This CDR3 is 15 amino acids long. The V gene's germline CDR1 is SQVTM and CDR2 ANQGSEA. Deletions cut 6 bases from V and 0 bases from J, with 15 bases between. CDR3 residues: CSVGVGASSGNTIYF. CDR3 DNA sequence: TGCAGCGTCGGGGTCGGAGCGAGCTCTGGAAACACCATATATTTT. Full variable domain (outside the CDR3, taken from reference TRBV29-1 and TRBJ1-3): SAVISQKPSRDICQRGTSLTIQCQVDSQVTMMFWYRQQPGQSLTLIATANQGSEATYESGFVIDKFPISRPNLTFSTLTVSNMSPEDSSIYLCSVGVGASSGNTIYFGEGSWLTVV.

V gene TRBV10-3 combines with J gene TRBJ2-2; D is ambiguous. Trimming removed 10 bases from V and 7 bases from J, with 10 bases in between. Per the germline V gene, CDR1 is ENHRY and CDR2 is SYGVKD. The CDR3 has 11 residues. CDR3 amino acids: CATTTGGELFF. CDR3 nucleotides: TGTGCCACCACAACTGGCGGGGAGCTGTTTTTT.

This clonotype was seen a few times. The V and J genes are TRBV9 and TRBJ2-3; D assignment may be TRBD1 or TRBD2 (6 bases each). V was trimmed by 0 bases and J by 6 bases, leaving 11 bases between them. In germline, CDR1 is SGDLS, CDR2 YYNGEE. This CDR3 has 14 residues. DNA for the CDR3: TGTGCCAGCAGCGTAGTAGGGGGAGGCGATACGCAGTATTTT. Translation gives CASSVVGGGDTQYF.